This T cell receptor (beta chain) was sequenced during a study of blood T cell repertoires in COVID-19 (dated by TCRdb to 2020 to 2022). Looking at the study overall: Collaborator samples came from the United States, Italy and Spain and covered acute and convalescent phases of COVID-19. The prospective study material was composed of cDNA or gDNA derived from T cells, B-cell-depleted T cells, or PBMCs. Subjects who had been exposed to COVID-19, were actively infected with it, or had recovered from it provided the deeply sampled blood TCRbeta repertoires that made up the dataset. A freely available public database, intended as a resource for researchers studying the immune response to SARS-CoV-2, is where the repertoires were released. The samples were drawn from two sources: the first 160 participants of the ongoing ImmuneRACE study, and 1,200 or so subjects contributed by 6 global collaborators. Nearly every sample came with metadata listing a de-identified subject ID, COVID-19 status, age in years and sex. HLA class I and class II types, where available, came from metadata supplied by the sample provider rather than from assay-based typing.

TCRbeta CDR3 regions were amplified from genomic DNA using the immunoSEQ Assay, a bias-controlled multiplex PCR. In the original analysis: Within the assay, amplification of reference gene primers was used to estimate how many nucleated cells each sample contained. To quantify the absolute abundance of each unique TCRbeta CDR3 rearrangement, sequence reads were collapsed and filtered. For each sample, productive Simpson clonality was calculated as the square root of Simpson's diversity index over productive rearrangements. As stored in TCRdb, this immuneACCESS dataset retains in-frame rearrangements with V and J assigned. A fraction of the clones does not appear; measured against another copy, unresolved V genes explain less than half of the discrepancy, and the remainder lacks a known reason. V and J calls and clone size are given by that table; D and trimming were obtained from the DNA. The sample contains some 70,000 clones, around 90% of them found a single time. Of the sample, roughly 3.1% is held by the ten largest clones.

Via the germline V gene, CDR1 is KGHSH and CDR2 LQKENI. The CDR3 covers 14 residues, taking in both the cysteine and the phenylalanine. The entry retains the CDR3 DNA only, 42 bases that are in frame from base 1. Compared with germline, V lacks 6 bases and J lacks 0 bases; bases without a gene match: 4. What the authors observed across the whole study: The amount of clinical and demographic metadata varied by source and participant and was provided uncurated.

Notes on this clone: Its antigen remains undetermined. No qualities accompany the bases; no much larger clone lies one base away.

One collaborating source in Seattle enrolled patients during active infection and followed them longitudinally through the course of disease. Collaborating institutions collected whole blood in K2EDTA tubes following their own protocols. For TCRbeta analysis, collaborator samples were shipped as frozen whole blood, as isolated PBMCs, or as DNA extracted from either sample type. The specimen sequenced was peripheral blood. The rearranged segments are TRBV18 and TRBJ1-1; 7 of the junction bases match TRBD1. The TCR was taken from a woman aged 50 to 65 with COVID-19, enrolled during active disease. The CDR3 region has the sequence CASSLDRLNTEAFF. The DNA sequence is given as TGTGCCAGCTCCCTGGACAGGTTGAACACTGAAGCTTTCTTT.